This is a list of T cell receptor beta chains from one sample in a study of blood T cell repertoires in COVID-19. Clones were sequenced by immunoSEQ multiplex PCR, and TCRdb holds only the in-frame ones, with some missing. Altogether over 200,000 clones are present, approximately 84% being singletons, with the ten largest covering around 16%. The sample was PBMCs or T cells enriched from blood (not recorded which). The origin of the receptors is a man aged 18 to 29 who had recovered from COVID-19. Both conserved end residues are part of each CDR3. The D gene is left open where the match is weak. The size field is filled for only some rows; it gives once, few, many or a size class.

clone_size j_call v_call d_call cdr3_nt cdr3_aa
NA TRBJ2-5 TRBV11-3 NA TGTGCCAGCAGCCCGCTCGGGGGACTCCCAGAGACCCAGTACTTC CASSPLGGLPETQYF
NA TRBJ2-3 TRBV2 TRBD1 TGTGCCAGCAGTGATGACAGGGGGCGCTTAGATACGCAGTATTTT CASSDDRGRLDTQYF
NA TRBJ1-5 TRBV5-5 NA TGTGCCAGCAGCTTGGACGGGTATAGCAATCAGCCCCAGCATTTT CASSLDGYSNQPQHF
NA TRBJ2-1 TRBV12-3/TRBV12-4 NA TGTGCCAGCAGTTTGACAGGGAGGAATGAGCAGTTCTTC CASSLTGRNEQFF
NA TRBJ1-6 TRBV5-6 TRBD1 TGTGCCAGCAGCCTCGGACAGGGTAATTCACCCCTCCACTTT CASSLGQGNSPLHF
NA TRBJ1-5 TRBV27 NA TGTGCCAGCAGCTGGGCCCCCCGTCAGCCCCAGCATTTT CASSWAPRQPQHF
once TRBJ1-2 TRBV7-9 NA TGTGCCAGCAGCTCCTCGGGAGTCCCGAATGGCTACACCTTC CASSSSGVPNGYTF
once TRBJ1-1 TRBV27 NA TGTGCCAGCAGTTTATCGGAGGGAATGAACACTGAAGCTTTCTTT CASSLSEGMNTEAFF
NA TRBJ2-7 TRBV6-5 NA TGTGCCAGCAGTTCTTCACAGGGAATCGCAATCTACGAGCAGTACTTC CASSSSQGIAIYEQYF
NA TRBJ1-1 TRBV11-3 NA TGTGCCAGCAGCTTAGGAACGGGAGGCGCTGAAGCTTTCTTT CASSLGTGGAEAFF
NA TRBJ2-1 TRBV24-1 TRBD2 TGTGCCACCAGTGACTCACTAGCGGGAGAACCAAGGAATGAGCAGTTCTTC CATSDSLAGEPRNEQFF
NA TRBJ2-5 TRBV10-3 NA TGTGCCATCAGTCACAACGAAGAGACCCAGTACTTC CAISHNEETQYF
NA TRBJ2-3 TRBV7-8 TRBD2 TGTGCCAGCAGCTACGGACTAGCGGGGGGCACAGATACGCAGTATTTT CASSYGLAGGTDTQYF
NA TRBJ2-7 TRBV15 NA TGTGCCACCAGCGCGAGAGCACTCTCCTACGAGCAGTACTTC CATSARALSYEQYF
few TRBJ1-6 TRBV19 NA TGTGCCAGTAGTATAGCCAGGGGTCAGGGTTCACCCCTCCACTTT CASSIARGQGSPLHF
NA TRBJ1-3 TRBV5-4 NA TGTGCCAGCAGCTTGGGCAGGGATGGAAACACCATATATTTT CASSLGRDGNTIYF
NA TRBJ1-1 TRBV28 NA TGTGCCAGCAGTTACCTTCCGAGGAGGGGCACTGAAGCTTTCTTT CASSYLPRRGTEAFF
once TRBJ2-7 TRBV9 NA TGTGCCAGCAGCGTGGCAGGGTTCCACGAGCAGTACTTC CASSVAGFHEQYF
NA TRBJ2-5 TRBV7-7 TRBD1 TGTGCTAGCAGCTTGAAGCCCGGGACAGGGCGGGAGACCCAGTACTTC CASSLKPGTGRETQYF
NA TRBJ1-2 TRBV19 TRBD1 TGTGCCAGTAGTATCCAGGGGGCGGATGGCTACACCTTC CASSIQGADGYTF
NA TRBJ2-1 TRBV4-1 NA TGCGCCAGCAGCCCGGACAGAGCCTCCTACAATGAGCAGTTCTTC CASSPDRASYNEQFF
NA TRBJ1-2 TRBV13 NA TGTGCCAGCAGCTTAGGACAGGGCGATGGCTACACCTTC CASSLGQGDGYTF
NA TRBJ2-1 TRBV27 TRBD1 TGTGCCAGCAGTTCACGCAGACAGGGGGGGGTGGCTGAGCAGTTCTTC CASSSRRQGGVAEQFF
NA TRBJ1-2 TRBV3-1/TRBV3-2 TRBD1 TGTGCCAGCAGCCTTGGACAGGGCCGCGGGTATGGCTACACCTTC CASSLGQGRGYGYTF
NA TRBJ1-1 TRBV11-3 NA TGTGCCAGCAGCTCGCTAAACAGGGCTGCTGAAGCTTTCTTT CASSSLNRAAEAFF
NA TRBJ1-6 TRBV2 NA TGTGCCAGCAGTGGACCTCATCGGGTAGAGTCACCCCTCCACTTT CASSGPHRVESPLHF